Each of the 2 T cell receptor beta chains below was sequenced from the same sample in a study of tumor-infiltrating lymphocytes in glioblastoma multiforme (dated by TCRdb to about 2017). The instrument was an Illumina HiSeq 2500. A modified ARM-PCR protocol with multiple V-beta primers and a C-beta primer was used to build TCRB libraries from RNA via three nested multiplex PCR rounds. TCRdb handled the public reads itself, with Q25 trimming in fastp and clone calling in MiXCR, and kept productive beta chains. Entries are consolidated by CDR3 protein sequence, retaining the most common genes and DNA. The sample table contains approximately 10,000 distinct CDR3 sequences; only one count was recorded for less than 75% of them. The ten largest clones take up roughly 50% of the sample. The sequenced sample was brain tumor tissue. These receptors all come from a male donor with glioblastoma.

Worth noting for this clonotype: At one end the junction does not follow the germline gene, possibly because of a read error. The V call is TRBV12-3 or TRBV12-4, the J call TRBJ2-3; D is ambiguous. This CDR3 has 12 residues. The CDR3 sequence: CACTLSLDTQYF. The DNA of the CDR3 is TGTGCCTGCACCCTAAGTTTGGATACGCAGTATTTC.

On this clonotype itself: One end of the junction varies from germline; a read error may be responsible. The CDR3 is CTSSQEDDSRKYF. The CDR3 DNA reads TGTACCAGCAGCCAAGAGGACGACTCTCGGAAGTACTTC. This chain uses TRBV4-2 with TRBJ2-7; D is unresolved. Germline values: CDR1 LGHNA, CDR2 YNFKEQ. This CDR3 spans 13 amino acids.